This T cell receptor beta chain was sequenced in a study of T cells in Graves' hyperthyroidism and ophthalmopathy. Regarding the study as a whole: A median around 6.4 months before onset, the model predicted ophthalmopathy.

Orbital computed tomography and thyroid ultrasound, together with serum TRAb and thyroxine and clinical symptoms, were used for diagnoses. The CDR3 totals 15 residues. Germline lookup yields CDR1 SGHAT and CDR2 FQDESV (reference sequence). The V gene end was trimmed by 3 bases and the J gene end by 2 bases; junction bases not matched to a gene: 3. TCR beta CDR3 regions were amplified from RNA transcripts. Carried out on the TCR CDR3, a first-round RT-PCR used the HTBI primer set. TCRdb processed the multiplex PCR reads anew with MiXCR; each CDR3 protein has one entry. Of hundreds of thousands of distinct CDR3 sequences detected, around 15% appear once; the ten largest clones hold 3.8%. This clonotype was seen ten or more times. The antigen is unknown.

The sequenced sample consisted of blood. The TCR originated in a woman younger than 45 with Graves' hyperthyroidism. The rearrangement links TRBV11-1 to TRBJ2-5, with TRBD2 matching over 10 bases. This chain's CDR3 is CASSFETSGQETQYF. In DNA form, the CDR3 reads TGTGCCAGCAGCTTCGAGACTAGCGGGCAAGAGACCCAGTACTTC.